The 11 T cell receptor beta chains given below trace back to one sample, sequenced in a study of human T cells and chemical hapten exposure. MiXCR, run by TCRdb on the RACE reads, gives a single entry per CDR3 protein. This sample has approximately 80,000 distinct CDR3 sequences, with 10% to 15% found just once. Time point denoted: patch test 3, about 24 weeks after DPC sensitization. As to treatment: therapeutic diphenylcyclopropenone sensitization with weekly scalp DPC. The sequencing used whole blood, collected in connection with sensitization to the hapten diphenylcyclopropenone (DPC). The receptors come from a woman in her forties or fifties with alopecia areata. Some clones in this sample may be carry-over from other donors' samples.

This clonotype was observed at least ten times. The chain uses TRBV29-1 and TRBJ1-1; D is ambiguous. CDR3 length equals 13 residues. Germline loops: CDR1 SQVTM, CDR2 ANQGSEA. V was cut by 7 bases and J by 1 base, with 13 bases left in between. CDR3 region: CSARQSENTEAFF. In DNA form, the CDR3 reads TGCAGCGCCCGCCAAAGTGAGAACACTGAAGCTTTCTTT.

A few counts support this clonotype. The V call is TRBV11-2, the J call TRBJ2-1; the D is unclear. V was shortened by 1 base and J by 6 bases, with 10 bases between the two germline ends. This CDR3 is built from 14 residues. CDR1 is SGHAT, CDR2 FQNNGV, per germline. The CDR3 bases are TGTGCCAGCAGCTTAGGCCTAGAATTCAATGAGCAGTTCTTC. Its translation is CASSLGLEFNEQFF.

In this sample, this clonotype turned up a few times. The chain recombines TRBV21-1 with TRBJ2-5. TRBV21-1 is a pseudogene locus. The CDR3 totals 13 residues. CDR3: CASSRPYQETQYF. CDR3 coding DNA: TGTGCCAGCAGCCGGCCGTACCAAGAGACCCAGTACTTC.

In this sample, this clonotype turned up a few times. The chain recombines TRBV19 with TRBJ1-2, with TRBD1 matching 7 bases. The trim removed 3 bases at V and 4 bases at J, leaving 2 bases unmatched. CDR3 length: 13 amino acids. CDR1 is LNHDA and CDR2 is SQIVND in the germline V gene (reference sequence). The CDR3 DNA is TGTGCCAGTAGTATCGGGACAGTCTATGGCTACACCTTC. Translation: CASSIGTVYGYTF.

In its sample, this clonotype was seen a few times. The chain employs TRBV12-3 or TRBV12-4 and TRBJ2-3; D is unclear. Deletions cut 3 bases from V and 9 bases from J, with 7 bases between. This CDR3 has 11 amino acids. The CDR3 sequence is CASSFLATQYF. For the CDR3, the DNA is TGTGCCAGCAGTTTCTTGGCCACGCAGTATTTT.

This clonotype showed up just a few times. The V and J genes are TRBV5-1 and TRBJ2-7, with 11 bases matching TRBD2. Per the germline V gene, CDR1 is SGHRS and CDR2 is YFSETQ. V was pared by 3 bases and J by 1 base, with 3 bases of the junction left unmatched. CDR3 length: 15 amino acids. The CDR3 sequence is CASSSGLAESYEQYF. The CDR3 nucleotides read TGCGCCAGCAGCTCGGGACTAGCGGAATCCTACGAGCAGTACTTC.

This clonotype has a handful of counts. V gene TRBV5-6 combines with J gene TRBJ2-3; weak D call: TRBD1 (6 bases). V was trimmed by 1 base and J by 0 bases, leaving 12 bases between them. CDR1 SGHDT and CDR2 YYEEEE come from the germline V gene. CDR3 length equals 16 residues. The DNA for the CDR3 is TGTGCCAGCAGCTTGCGGACAGAAACTAGCACAGATACGCAGTATTTT. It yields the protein CASSLRTETSTDTQYF. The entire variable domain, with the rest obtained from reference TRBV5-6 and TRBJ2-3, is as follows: DAGVTQSPTHLIKTRGQQVTLRCSPKSGHDTVSWYQQALGQGPQFIFQYYEEEERQRGNFPDRFSGHQFPNYSSELNVNALLLGDSALYLCASSLRTETSTDTQYFGPGTRLTVL.

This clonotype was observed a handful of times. The CDR3 bases are TGTGCCAGCAGTTTTACAGGGGCGGTGAAAAAACTGTTTTTT. Encoded protein: CASSFTGAVKKLFF. The gene calls are TRBV6-5 and TRBJ1-4; 7 bases are shared with TRBD1. V shed 4 bases and J 9 bases; nucleotides not matched to a gene: 8. Germline CDR1 and CDR2: MNHEY and SVGAGI. The CDR3 covers 14 residues.

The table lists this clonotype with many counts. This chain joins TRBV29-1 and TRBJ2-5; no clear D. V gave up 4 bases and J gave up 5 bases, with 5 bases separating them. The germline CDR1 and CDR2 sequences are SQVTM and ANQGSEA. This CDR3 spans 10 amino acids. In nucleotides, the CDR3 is TGCAGCGTTGCTCGGGAGACCCAGTACTTC. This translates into CSVARETQYF.

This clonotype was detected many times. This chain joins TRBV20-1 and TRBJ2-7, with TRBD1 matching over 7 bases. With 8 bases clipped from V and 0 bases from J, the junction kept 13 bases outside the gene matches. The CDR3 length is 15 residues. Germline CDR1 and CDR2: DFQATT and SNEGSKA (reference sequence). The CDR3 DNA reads TGCAGTCTACTCTCCCTGGACAGGAGCTCCTACGAGCAGTACTTC. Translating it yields CSLLSLDRSSYEQYF.

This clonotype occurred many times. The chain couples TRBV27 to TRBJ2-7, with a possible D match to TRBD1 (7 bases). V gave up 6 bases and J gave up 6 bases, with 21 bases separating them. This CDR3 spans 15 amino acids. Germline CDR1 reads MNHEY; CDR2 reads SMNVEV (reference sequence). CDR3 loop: CASRLPAGGPGEQYF. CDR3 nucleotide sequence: TGTGCCAGCAGATTACCCGCAGGGGGGCCGGGCGAGCAGTACTTC.